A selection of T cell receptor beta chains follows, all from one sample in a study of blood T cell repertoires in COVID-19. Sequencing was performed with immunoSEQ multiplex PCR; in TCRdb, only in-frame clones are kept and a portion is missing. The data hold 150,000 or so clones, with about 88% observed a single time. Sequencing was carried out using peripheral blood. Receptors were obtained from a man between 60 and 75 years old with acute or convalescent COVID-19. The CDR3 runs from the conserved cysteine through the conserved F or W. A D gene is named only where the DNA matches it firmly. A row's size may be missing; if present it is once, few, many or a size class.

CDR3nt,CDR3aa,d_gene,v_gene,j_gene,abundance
TGTGCCAGCAGCAGGACAGGGGCGACCGGGGAGCTGTTTTTT,CASSRTGATGELFF,TRBD1,TRBV7-3,TRBJ2-2,once
TGCGCCAGCAGTCGGGCAGGGGCCTCGAACACCGGGGAGCTGTTTTTT,CASSRAGASNTGELFF,-,TRBV5-1,TRBJ2-2,-
TGCGCCAGCAGCCCCGGGACAGTCTCTGGAAACACCATATATTTT,CASSPGTVSGNTIYF,TRBD1,TRBV5-1,TRBJ1-3,-
TGTGCCATCAGGCTAGCGGGGGGCCGCACAGATACGCAGTATTTT,CAIRLAGGRTDTQYF,TRBD2,TRBV10-3,TRBJ2-3,few
TGTGCCAGCAGCTTAGCGACGGGGGTCTCTGGAAACACCATATATTTT,CASSLATGVSGNTIYF,-,TRBV7-9,TRBJ1-3,few
TGTGCCAGCAGGGAGAGAGATACGCAGTATTTT,CASRERDTQYF,-,TRBV6-5,TRBJ2-3,-
TGTGCCAGCAGCTCCGGGACAGGGGTTTCACCCCTCCACTTT,CASSSGTGVSPLHF,TRBD1,TRBV5-4,TRBJ1-6,-
TGTGCCAGCAGACTTGGACTAAATACGCAGTATTTT,CASRLGLNTQYF,-,TRBV12-3/TRBV12-4,TRBJ2-3,-
TGCGCCAGCAGCTTGGTGGCCGGACAGGGACGCCACGAGCAGTACTTC,CASSLVAGQGRHEQYF,TRBD1,TRBV5-1,TRBJ2-7,-
TGTGCCAGCAGCTTGGCCGTTCAGCCCCAGCATTTT,CASSLAVQPQHF,-,TRBV5-8,TRBJ1-5,-
TGCGCCAGCAGTCATGGGGACAGGGGGAACCTAGCCAAAAACATTCAGTACTTC,CASSHGDRGNLAKNIQYF,TRBD1,TRBV23-1,TRBJ2-4,-
TGTGCCAGCAGTGGTACCGGGACAGGAGGCAATCAGCCCCAGCATTTT,CASSGTGTGGNQPQHF,TRBD1,TRBV27,TRBJ1-5,-
TGTGCCAGCAGCATCGGCGGGGGAGGGTACTACAATGAGCAGTTCTTC,CASSIGGGGYYNEQFF,TRBD2,TRBV9,TRBJ2-1,-
TGTGCCAGTAGTATTATGGTCAAAGGCGGTAGGAACTATGGCTACACCTTC,CASSIMVKGGRNYGYTF,-,TRBV19,TRBJ1-2,-
TGTGCCACCCTCTGGGACAACTCTGGGGCCAACGTCCTGACTTTC,CATLWDNSGANVLTF,-,TRBV15,TRBJ2-6,-
TGTGCCACCAGCGGACCGGCCAGGACAGGGGAATATAGCAATCAGCCCCAGCATTTT,CATSGPARTGEYSNQPQHF,TRBD1,TRBV15,TRBJ1-5,-
TGTGCCAGTAGTACCTTATTCAGATCAACTAATGAAAAACTGTTTTTT,CASSTLFRSTNEKLFF,-,TRBV19,TRBJ1-4,-
TGCGCCAGCAGCTTGAACATGGCCCCGGGTGACAATCAGCCCCAGCATTTT,CASSLNMAPGDNQPQHF,-,TRBV5-1,TRBJ1-5,once